The T cell receptor (beta chain) under discussion was sequenced for a study of CD8 T cells in ankylosing spondylitis. General study points: Ankylosing spondylitis blood seemed to carry a telltale TCR beta motif made of under ten highly homologous variants.

One entry per CDR3 protein, called by TCRdb with MiXCR from the 5' RACE reads. The sample lists about 180,000 distinct CDR3 sequences, 9.8% occurring once. This CDR3 has 13 residues. V was shortened by 0 bases and J by 5 bases, with 8 bases between the two germline ends. CDR1 and CDR2 from the germline V gene are SGHKS and YYEKEE (reference sequence). Comments on this clonotype: Its antigen is unknown.

The sample comprised blood, either unsorted or a sorted T cell fraction (not recorded which). This TCR derives from a female donor with ankylosing spondylitis or in good health (not recorded which). The J gene is TRBJ1-2, the V gene TRBV5-5; D not resolved. CDR3 in amino acids: CASSLEPDYGYTF. Written as DNA, the CDR3 is TGTGCCAGCAGCTTGGAGCCCGATTATGGCTACACCTTC.